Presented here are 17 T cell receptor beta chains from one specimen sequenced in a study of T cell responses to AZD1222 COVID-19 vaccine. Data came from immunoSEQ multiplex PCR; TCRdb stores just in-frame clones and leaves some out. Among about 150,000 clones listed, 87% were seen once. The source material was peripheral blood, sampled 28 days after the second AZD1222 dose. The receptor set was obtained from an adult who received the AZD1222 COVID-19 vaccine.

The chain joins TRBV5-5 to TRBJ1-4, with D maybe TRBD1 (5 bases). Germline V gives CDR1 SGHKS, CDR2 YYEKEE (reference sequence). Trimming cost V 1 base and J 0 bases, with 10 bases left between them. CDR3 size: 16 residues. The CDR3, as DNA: TGTGCCAGCAGCTTGAGGGGTACGGCAACTAATGAAAAACTGTTTTTT. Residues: CASSLRGTATNEKLFF.

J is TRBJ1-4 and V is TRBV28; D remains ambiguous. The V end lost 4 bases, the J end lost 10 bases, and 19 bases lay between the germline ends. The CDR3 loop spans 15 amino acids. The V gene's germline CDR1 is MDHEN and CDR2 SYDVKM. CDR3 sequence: CASSSLGVQGSKLFF. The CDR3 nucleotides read TGTGCCAGCAGTTCCCTGGGAGTACAAGGGTCAAAACTGTTTTTT.

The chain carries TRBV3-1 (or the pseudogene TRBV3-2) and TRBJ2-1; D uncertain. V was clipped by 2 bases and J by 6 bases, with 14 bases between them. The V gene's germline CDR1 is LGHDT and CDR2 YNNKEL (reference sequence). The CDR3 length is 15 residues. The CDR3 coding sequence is TGTGCCAGCAGCCAATATAGCCCATCGCTCAATGAGCAGTTCTTC. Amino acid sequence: CASSQYSPSLNEQFF.

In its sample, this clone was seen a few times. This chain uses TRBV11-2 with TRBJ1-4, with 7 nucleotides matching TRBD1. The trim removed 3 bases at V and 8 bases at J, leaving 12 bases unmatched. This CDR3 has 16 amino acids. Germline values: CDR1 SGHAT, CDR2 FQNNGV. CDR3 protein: CASSLGTAPTREKLFF. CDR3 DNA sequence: TGTGCCAGCAGCTTGGGGACAGCCCCGACGCGAGAAAAACTGTTTTTT.

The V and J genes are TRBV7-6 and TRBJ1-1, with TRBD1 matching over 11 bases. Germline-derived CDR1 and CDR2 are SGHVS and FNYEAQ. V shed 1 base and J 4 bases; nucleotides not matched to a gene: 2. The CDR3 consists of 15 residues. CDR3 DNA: TGTGCCAGCAGCTTAGGAGGACAGGGGGCCACTGAAGCTTTCTTT. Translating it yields CASSLGGQGATEAFF. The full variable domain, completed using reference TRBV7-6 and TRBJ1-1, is GAGVSQSPRYKVTKRGQDVALRCDPISGHVSLYWYRQALGQGPEFLTYFNYEAQQDKSGLPNDRFSAERPEGSISTLTIQRTEQRDSAMYRCASSLGGQGATEAFFGQGTRLTVV.

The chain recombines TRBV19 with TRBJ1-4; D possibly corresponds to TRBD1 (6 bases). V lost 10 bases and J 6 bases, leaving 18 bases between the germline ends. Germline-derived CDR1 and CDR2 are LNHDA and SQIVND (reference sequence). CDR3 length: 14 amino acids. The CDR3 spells CATNGGRRDEKLFF. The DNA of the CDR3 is TGTGCCACTAACGGGGGGCGCCGGGATGAAAAACTGTTTTTT.

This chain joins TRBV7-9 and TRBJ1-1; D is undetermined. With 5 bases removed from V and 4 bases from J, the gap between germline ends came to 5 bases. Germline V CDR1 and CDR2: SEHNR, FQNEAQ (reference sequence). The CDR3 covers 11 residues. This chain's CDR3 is CASSLPTEAFF. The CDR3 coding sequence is TGTGCCAGCAGCCTACCCACTGAAGCTTTCTTT. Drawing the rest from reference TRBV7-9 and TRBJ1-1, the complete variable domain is DTGVSQNPRHKITKRGQNVTFRCDPISEHNRLYWYRQTLGQGPEFLTYFQNEAQLEKSRLLSDRFSAERPKGSFSTLEIQRTEQGDSAMYLCASSLPTEAFFGQGTRLTVV.

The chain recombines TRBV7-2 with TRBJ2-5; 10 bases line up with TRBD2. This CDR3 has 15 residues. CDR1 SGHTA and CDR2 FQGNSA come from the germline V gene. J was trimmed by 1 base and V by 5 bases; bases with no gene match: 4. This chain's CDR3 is CASSRRTSGQETQYF. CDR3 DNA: TGTGCCAGCAGCCGCAGGACTAGCGGCCAAGAGACCCAGTACTTC.

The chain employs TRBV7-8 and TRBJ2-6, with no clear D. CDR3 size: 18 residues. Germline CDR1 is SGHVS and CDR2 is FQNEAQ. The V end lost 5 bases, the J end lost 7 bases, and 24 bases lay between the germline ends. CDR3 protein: CASSPSGPRSQGANVLTF. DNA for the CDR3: TGTGCCAGCAGCCCCAGTGGGCCCAGGAGTCAAGGCGCCAACGTCCTGACTTTC. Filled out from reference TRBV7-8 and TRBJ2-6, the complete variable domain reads GAGVSQSPRYKVAKRGQDVALRCDPISGHVSLFWYQQALGQGPEFLTYFQNEAQLDKSGLPSDRFFAERPEGSVSTLKIQRTQQEDSAVYLCASSPSGPRSQGANVLTFGAGSRLTVL.

The CDR3: CASSASPGGSTNTEAFF. The CDR3 bases are TGTGCCAGCAGCGCATCGCCAGGGGGCAGTACGAACACTGAAGCTTTCTTT. The V gene is TRBV9, the J gene TRBJ1-1; 8 positions agree with TRBD1. Germline CDR1 reads SGDLS; CDR2 reads YYNGEE. The CDR3 is made up of 17 amino acids. V lost 3 bases, J lost 1 base, and 11 bases stayed unmatched. Complete variable domain (other parts from reference TRBV9 and TRBJ1-1): DSGVTQTPKHLITATGQRVTLRCSPRSGDLSVYWYQQSLDQGLQFLIQYYNGEERAKGNILERFSAQQFPDLHSELNLSSLELGDSALYFCASSASPGGSTNTEAFFGQGTRLTVV.

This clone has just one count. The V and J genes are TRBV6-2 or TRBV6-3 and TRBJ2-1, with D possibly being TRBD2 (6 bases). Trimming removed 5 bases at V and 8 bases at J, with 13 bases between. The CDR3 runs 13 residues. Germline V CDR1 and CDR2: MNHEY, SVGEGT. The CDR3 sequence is CASSRDLWHEQFF. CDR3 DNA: TGTGCCAGCAGTCGGGACTTATGGCATGAGCAGTTCTTC.

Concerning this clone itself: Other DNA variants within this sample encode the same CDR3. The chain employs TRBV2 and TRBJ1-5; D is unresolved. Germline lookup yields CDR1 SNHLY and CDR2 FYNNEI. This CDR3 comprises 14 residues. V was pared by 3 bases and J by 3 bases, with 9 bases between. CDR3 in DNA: TGTGCCAGCAGTGAGGTAGGGTTCAATCAGCCCCAGCATTTT. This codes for CASSEVGFNQPQHF.

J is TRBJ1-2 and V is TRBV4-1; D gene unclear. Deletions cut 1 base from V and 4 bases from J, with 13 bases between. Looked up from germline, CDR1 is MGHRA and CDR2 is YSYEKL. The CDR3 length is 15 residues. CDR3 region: CASSQVGDLSYGYTF. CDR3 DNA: TGCGCCAGCAGCCAAGTGGGTGACCTCTCCTATGGCTACACCTTC.

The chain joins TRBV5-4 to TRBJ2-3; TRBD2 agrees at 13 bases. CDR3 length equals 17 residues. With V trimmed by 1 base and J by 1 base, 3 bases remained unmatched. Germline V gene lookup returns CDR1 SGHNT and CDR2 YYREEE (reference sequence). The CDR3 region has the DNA TGTGCCAGCAGCTTGTTACTAGCGGGAGGGGGCACAGATACGCAGTATTTT. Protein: CASSLLLAGGGTDTQYF.

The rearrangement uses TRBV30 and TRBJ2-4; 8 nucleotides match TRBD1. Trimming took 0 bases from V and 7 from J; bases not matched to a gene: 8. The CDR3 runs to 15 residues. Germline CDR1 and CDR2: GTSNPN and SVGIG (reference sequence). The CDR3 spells CAWSVPGRGLNIQYF. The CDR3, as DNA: TGTGCCTGGAGTGTACCCGGCAGGGGGCTCAACATTCAGTACTTC. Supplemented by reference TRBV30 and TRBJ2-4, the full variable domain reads SQTIHQWPATLVQPVGSPLSLECTVEGTSNPNLYWYRQAAGRGLQLLFYSVGIGQISSEVPQNLSASRPQDRQFILSSKKLLLSDSGFYLCAWSVPGRGLNIQYFGAGTRLSVL.

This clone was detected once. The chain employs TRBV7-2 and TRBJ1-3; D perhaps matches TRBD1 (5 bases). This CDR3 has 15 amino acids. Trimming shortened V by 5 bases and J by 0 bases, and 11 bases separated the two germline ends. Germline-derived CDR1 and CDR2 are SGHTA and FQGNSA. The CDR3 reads CASSPGGVSGNTIYF. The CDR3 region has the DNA TGTGCCAGCAGCCCCGGGGGGGTCTCTGGAAACACCATATATTTT. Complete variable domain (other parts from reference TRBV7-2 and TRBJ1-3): GAGVSQSPSNKVTEKGKDVELRCDPISGHTALYWYRQSLGQGLEFLIYFQGNSAPDKSGLPSDRFSAERTGGSVSTLTIQRTQQEDSAVYLCASSPGGVSGNTIYFGEGSWLTVV.

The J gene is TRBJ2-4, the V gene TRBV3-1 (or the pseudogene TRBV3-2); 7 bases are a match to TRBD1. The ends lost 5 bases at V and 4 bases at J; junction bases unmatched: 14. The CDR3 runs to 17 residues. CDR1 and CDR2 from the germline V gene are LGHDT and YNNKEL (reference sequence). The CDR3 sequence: CASSTGVPICKKNIQYF. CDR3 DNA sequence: TGTGCCAGCAGCACAGGGGTTCCCATTTGCAAAAAAAACATTCAGTACTTC.